This T cell receptor (beta chain) was sequenced during a study of CD8 T cell repertoires and HIV-1 epitope variants. Study details: T cells were stimulated with Twenty-five Gag and Nef peptides separately. Autologous T cell-negative cells served as antigen-presenting cells in equal numbers. Controls were a CMV, EBV and flu pool, Ebola AY9, and no peptide.

Germline V gives CDR1 MNHEY, CDR2 SMNVEV (reference sequence). The length of the CDR3 is 15 residues. V was pared by 6 bases and J by 2 bases, with 16 bases between. With regard to this clone: Antigen specificity is unknown.

Study-wide results and limits: Roughly nine antigen-specific TCR beta clonotypes were found; about six seemed cross-reactive to variants.

Produced via immunoSEQ multiplex PCR; TCRdb's table is partial and in-frame only. Of about 5,400 clones detected, around 63% appear once; the ten largest clones hold roughly two fifths. The chain carries TRBV27 and TRBJ2-5; D is possibly TRBD2 (5 bases). This TCR was sampled from a male donor with HIV. Material: cultured CD8+ T cells derived from PBMCs. This chain's CDR3 is CASSSAGIDQETQYF. Here the CDR3 DNA reads TGTGCCAGCAGCTCCGCCGGGATAGATCAAGAGACCCAGTACTTC.